One and the same sample provided the 18 T cell receptor beta chains below, sequenced in a study of OX40 agonist ivuxolimab in advanced cancers. Method: immunoSEQ multiplex PCR; TCRdb's copy keeps in-frame clones and lacks some. This sample has more than 30,000 clones, with about 87% found just once. This material consisted of CD4+ or CD8+ T cells sorted from blood, taken in a trial of the OX40 agonist ivuxolimab. Receptors originate from an adult with an advanced solid tumor such as melanoma, head and neck, liver or kidney cancer.

V usage is TRBV28 and J usage is TRBJ2-7; D might be TRBD2 (7 bases). The germline gives CDR1 MDHEN, CDR2 SYDVKM. The CDR3 loop spans 15 amino acids. Trimming removed 6 bases at V and 5 bases at J, with 20 bases between. CDR3 DNA: TGTGCCAGCAGGCCTAGCACGGGGGGCTGGGACGAGCAGTACTTC. Translating it yields CASRPSTGGWDEQYF.

DNA of the CDR3: TGCGCCAGCAGCCAGATCGGGAGCTCCTACGAGCAGTACTTC. The encoded protein is CASSQIGSSYEQYF. V usage is TRBV4-1 and J usage is TRBJ2-7; D may be TRBD2 (6 bases). There are 14 residues in the CDR3. Trimming removed 3 bases from V and 0 bases from J, with 9 bases in between. Germline CDR1 MGHRA, CDR2 YSYEKL.

The CDR3 DNA follows: TGTGCCAGCAGTTTATCCGGGACAGGGAATATCTATGGCTACACCTTC. Its protein product is CASSLSGTGNIYGYTF. V gene TRBV6-6 combines with J gene TRBJ1-2; TRBD1 agrees at 9 bases. Germline values: CDR1 MNHNY, CDR2 SVGAGI (reference sequence). After removal of 4 bases from V and 4 bases from J, the junction contained 10 bases not matched to a gene. The CDR3 is 16 residues long.

This clone appeared once. The rearrangement links TRBV23-1 to TRBJ2-7; D possibly matches TRBD1 or TRBD2 (5 bases each). TRBV23-1 is an ORF for which the function is uncertain. Trimming took 8 bases from V and 4 from J, leaving 21 bases between them. The CDR3 is 15 amino acids. Here the CDR3 DNA reads TGCGCCAGCGGCCCTCGGGGCAGGGCGTCGTACGAGCAGTACTTC. It yields the protein CASGPRGRASYEQYF.

The rearrangement uses TRBV28 and TRBJ2-1; D ambiguous. Looked up from germline, CDR1 is MDHEN and CDR2 is SYDVKM. V was cut by 3 bases and J by 4 bases, with 10 bases left in between. This CDR3 has 14 residues. This CDR3 reads CASSFVRPYNEQFF. For the CDR3, the DNA is TGTGCCAGCAGTTTTGTGCGGCCGTACAATGAGCAGTTCTTC.

The chain couples TRBV2 to TRBJ2-2; TRBD2 agrees at 12 bases. This CDR3 contains 17 residues. V dropped 0 bases and J dropped 5; count of bases not matched to a gene: 4. Germline CDR1 SNHLY, CDR2 FYNNEI. CDR3 nucleotide sequence: TGTGCCAGCAGTGAAGCGCGACTAGCGGGAGAAACCGGGGAGCTGTTTTTT. The encoded protein is CASSEARLAGETGELFF.

CDR3 sequence (DNA): TGTGCCAGCAGACCACCAGGGGGCAGCTACGAGCAGTACTTC. Translation: CASRPPGGSYEQYF. V and J are TRBV7-2 and TRBJ2-7; 8 bases agree with TRBD1. This CDR3 spans 14 amino acids. Germline values: CDR1 SGHTA, CDR2 FQGNSA. Losses at the gene ends were 6 bases for V and 3 bases for J; bases not matched to a gene: 7.

V is TRBV4-2 and J is TRBJ2-1; D is ambiguous. The CDR3 is 13 residues long. In germline, CDR1 is LGHNA, CDR2 YNFKEQ. Trimming cost V 1 base and J 9 bases, with 10 bases left between them. In DNA form, the CDR3 reads TGTGCCAGCAGCCAAGCGTCTGGTGGTGAGCAGTTCTTC. Encoded protein: CASSQASGGEQFF.

The chain couples TRBV6-5 to TRBJ2-7; D is perhaps TRBD2 (5 bases). This CDR3 has 15 amino acids. V shed 2 bases and J shed 4 bases, with 15 bases lying between them. CDR1 and CDR2 (germline): MNHEY, SVGAGI. DNA of the CDR3: TGTGCCAGCAGTTACCGGGTCGGGGAATGGTACGAGCAGTACTTC. It specifies CASSYRVGEWYEQYF.

V is TRBV19 and J is TRBJ1-1; TRBD1 matches at 10 bases. The germline gives CDR1 LNHDA, CDR2 SQIVND (reference sequence). Germline trimming cut 5 bases from V and 0 bases from J; bases unmatched to any gene: 9. CDR3 length: 17 amino acids. The CDR3 here is CASSPMRDRGMNTEAFF. CDR3 DNA: TGTGCCAGTAGTCCAATGAGGGACAGGGGTATGAACACTGAAGCTTTCTTT.

The V call is TRBV15, the J call TRBJ1-1, with 7 bases aligning to TRBD1. Looked up from germline, CDR1 is LNHNV and CDR2 is YYDKDF (reference sequence). After removal of 7 bases from V and 1 base from J, the junction contained 6 bases not matched to a gene. The CDR3 has 14 amino acids. DNA for the CDR3: TGTGCCACCAAAGACAGGGAAGAGAACACTGAAGCTTTCTTT. Protein: CATKDREENTEAFF.

This sequence joins TRBV4-2 and TRBJ2-3, with no clear D. This CDR3 is 14 amino acids long. The germline gives CDR1 LGHNA, CDR2 YNFKEQ. Trimming removed 1 base from V and 4 bases from J, with 9 bases in between. CDR3 sequence (DNA): TGTGCCAGCAGCCAAGGGTTTACGCCAGATACGCAGTATTTT. Its translation: CASSQGFTPDTQYF.

This chain uses TRBV29-1 with TRBJ2-5; 9 bases are a match to TRBD1. Germline trimming cut 7 bases from V and 5 bases from J; bases unmatched to any gene: 5. The CDR3 is 12 residues long. From germline, CDR1 is SQVTM and CDR2 ANQGSEA. The CDR3 sequence: CSGEDRGETQYF. CDR3 coding DNA: TGCAGCGGCGAGGACAGGGGCGAGACCCAGTACTTC.

The V call is TRBV19, the J call TRBJ2-7; TRBD2 matches at 8 bases. The trim removed 4 bases at V and 0 bases at J, leaving 8 bases unmatched. CDR1 LNHDA and CDR2 SQIVND come from the germline V gene (reference sequence). CDR3 size: 16 residues. This chain's CDR3 is CASSSKTSAHSYEQYF. The DNA for the CDR3 is TGTGCCAGTAGTAGCAAGACTAGCGCCCACTCCTACGAGCAGTACTTC.

In this sample, this clone turned up once. The chain uses TRBV2 and TRBJ1-2, with 7 nucleotides matching TRBD1. The CDR3 covers 14 residues. The germline CDR1 and CDR2 sequences are SNHLY and FYNNEI. V dropped 4 bases and J dropped 3; count of bases not matched to a gene: 5. CDR3 in DNA: TGTGCCAGCAGTGGACAGGGACAGCACTATGGCTACACCTTC. This encodes CASSGQGQHYGYTF.

The gene calls are TRBV18 and TRBJ1-1; no firm D call. CDR1 KGHSH and CDR2 LQKENI come from the germline V gene. V was shortened by 2 bases and J by 4 bases, with 11 bases between the two germline ends. The CDR3 runs 14 residues. CDR3: CASSPGSIPTEAFF. Written as DNA, the CDR3 is TGTGCCAGCTCACCAGGGAGTATTCCCACTGAAGCTTTCTTT.

J is TRBJ2-3 and V is TRBV5-1; no clear D gene. V was shortened by 5 bases and J by 4 bases, with 20 bases between the two germline ends. CDR3 length equals 16 residues. CDR1 and CDR2 (germline): SGHRS, YFSETQ. CDR3 in DNA: TGCGCCAGCAGGCTAAACCCCACGAACGGGCCAGATACGCAGTATTTT. Translation: CASRLNPTNGPDTQYF.

Comment on this clone: The junction differs from germline at one of its ends, possibly a read error. The chain uses TRBV7-7 and TRBJ2-5, with D possibly being TRBD1 (7 bases). In germline, CDR1 is SSHAT, CDR2 FNYEAQ (reference sequence). This CDR3 spans 15 amino acids. The CDR3 DNA reads TGTGCTAGCAGCTTAGGAGTTCAGGGGGGAGAGACCCAGTACTTC. Its protein product is CASSLGVQGGETQYF.